These 27 T cell receptor beta chains were all obtained from the same sample, sequenced in a study of T-cell memory formation after mild COVID-19. Using its own MiXCR run on the 5' RACE reads, TCRdb lists one record per CDR3 protein. The table includes about 170,000 distinct CDR3 sequences, 10% to 15% detected once. The specimen sequenced was PBMCs or a T cell subset sorted from them (not recorded which). The origin of the receptors is a young man who had mild COVID-19 (a few samples of this study predate the infection). Cell type and time point are not known.

The chain employs TRBV20-1 and TRBJ2-3; possible D gene TRBD1, 5 bases. V was pared by 6 bases and J by 8 bases, with 15 bases between. This CDR3 is built from 12 residues. In germline, CDR1 is DFQATT, CDR2 SNEGSKA (reference sequence). In DNA, the CDR3 is TGCAGTGCCCAGGGTGCTCTAAGTACGCAGTATTTT. Its protein product is CSAQGALSTQYF.

DNA of the CDR3: TGTGCCAGCAGCTCTGGGACCCAGTACTTC. Its protein product is CASSSGTQYF. The gene calls are TRBV4-2 and TRBJ2-5; D unresolved. The ends were cut back, 5 bases at V and 7 bases at J, with 5 bases in the middle. Germline V gene sequence: CDR1 LGHNA, CDR2 YNFKEQ. The CDR3 runs to 10 residues.

This clonotype showed up just once. This chain's CDR3 is CASQSQGLPQETQYF. CDR3 sequence (DNA): TGTGCCAGCCAGTCTCAGGGCCTACCCCAAGAGACCCAGTACTTC. The chain has TRBV2 and TRBJ2-5; TRBD1 is a possible D gene (5 bases). Germline CDR1 is SNHLY and CDR2 is FYNNEI. The CDR3 loop spans 15 amino acids. V shed 8 bases and J shed 1 base, with 17 bases lying between them.

The chain carries TRBV7-9 and TRBJ2-3, with D perhaps matching TRBD1 (5 bases). V was cut by 1 base and J by 7 bases, with 12 bases left in between. The germline V gene encodes CDR1 SEHNR and CDR2 FQNEAQ (reference sequence). The CDR3 extends over 14 amino acids. CDR3 protein: CASSLVSDTYTQYF. The CDR3 nucleotides read TGTGCCAGCAGCTTAGTGTCGGACACCTATACGCAGTATTTT.

The chain employs TRBV12-3 or TRBV12-4 and TRBJ2-5; no firm D call. Trimming cost V 6 bases and J 5 bases, with 13 bases left between them. The CDR3 covers 13 residues. The CDR3 sequence: CASSSGFWETQYF. The CDR3 DNA reads as TGTGCCAGCAGCTCAGGATTCTGGGAGACCCAGTACTTC.

The chain has TRBV6-1 and TRBJ2-7; 8 bases map to TRBD2. This CDR3 has 15 amino acids. Germline-derived CDR1 and CDR2 are MNHNS and SASEGT. Trimming took 7 bases from V and 1 from J; bases not matched to a gene: 9. CDR3 bases: TGTGCCAGCATCCCGCCGGGACTAGGATCCTACGAGCAGTACGTC. Residues: CASIPPGLGSYEQYV.

This clonotype was detected a few times. V and J are TRBV6-5 and TRBJ2-5; D possibly corresponds to TRBD2 (7 bases). This CDR3 has 15 residues. V was pared by 2 bases and J by 5 bases, with 15 bases between. Per the germline V gene, CDR1 is MNHEY and CDR2 is SVGAGI. The DNA of the CDR3 is TGTGCCAGCAGTTACGGGGGGGGCCGGTTGGAGACCCAGTACTTC. Protein product: CASSYGGGRLETQYF.

This clonotype was seen many times. The V call is TRBV27, the J call TRBJ2-3; D gene unclear. This CDR3 is built from 12 residues. Germline CDR1 and CDR2: MNHEY and SMNVEV (reference sequence). V shed 11 bases and J shed 4 bases, with 13 bases lying between them. The CDR3 region has the DNA TGTGCCTCCAGCTCTGCTGCAGATACGCAGTATTTT. Translated: CASSSAADTQYF.

The sample holds many counts of this clonotype. In DNA form, the CDR3 reads TGCGCCAGCAGTCAATCGCCCGCGGGGGCCGGGAAAGAGACCCAGTACTTC. Translation gives CASSQSPAGAGKETQYF. The chain recombines TRBV23-1 with TRBJ2-5, with D possibly TRBD2 on 7 matching bases. TRBV23-1 is assigned to the ORF class and has an uncertain function. V lost 0 bases, J lost 3 bases, and 17 bases lay in between. The CDR3 is made up of 17 amino acids.

This clonotype occurred a few times. The chain couples TRBV4-3 to TRBJ1-5; D not certain. The V end was cut by 0 bases, the J end by 2 bases, with 5 bases between. The CDR3 totals 14 residues. Germline values: CDR1 LGHNA, CDR2 YSLEER. CDR3 amino acids: CASSQDLGNQPQHF. CDR3 in DNA: TGCGCCAGCAGCCAAGACCTAGGCAATCAGCCCCAGCATTTT.

This clonotype was detected only a few times. The chain combines TRBV20-1 with TRBJ1-1; 7 bases match TRBD1. The CDR3 is made up of 13 amino acids. J lost 5 bases, V lost 0 bases, and 3 bases had no gene match. Germline V gives CDR1 DFQATT, CDR2 SNEGSKA (reference sequence). CDR3 protein: CSARDDRATEAFF. The CDR3 nucleotides read TGCAGTGCTAGAGATGACAGGGCGACTGAAGCTTTCTTT.

This clonotype was observed a handful of times. This sequence joins TRBV7-3 and TRBJ2-7; D is undetermined. This CDR3 spans 15 amino acids. Trimming took 1 base from V and 3 from J, leaving 13 bases between them. Per germline, CDR1 SGHTA and CDR2 FQGTGA. CDR3 protein: CASSLRGGLDYEQYF. CDR3 DNA sequence: TGTGCCAGCAGCTTAAGGGGTGGCTTAGACTACGAGCAGTACTTC.

This chain links TRBV18 with TRBJ2-7; D remains ambiguous. Per the germline V gene, CDR1 is KGHSH and CDR2 is LQKENI. The CDR3 loop spans 13 amino acids. The V end lost 3 bases, the J end lost 0 bases, and 6 bases lay between the germline ends. The CDR3 sequence: CASSPYRSYEQYF. The CDR3 nucleotides are TGTGCCAGCTCACCCTATCGCTCCTACGAGCAGTACTTC.

The chain combines TRBV11-2 with TRBJ2-1, with D tentatively TRBD1 (5 bases). The V gene lost 2 bases and the J gene lost 7 bases, with 15 bases spanning the gap. Germline-derived CDR1 and CDR2 are SGHAT and FQNNGV. The CDR3 covers 15 residues. CDR3: CASSLYRGFGNEQFF. The CDR3 bases are TGTGCCAGCAGCTTATATAGGGGTTTTGGAAATGAGCAGTTCTTC.

This clonotype has only a few counts. The chain employs TRBV7-2 and TRBJ1-2; the D gene is possibly TRBD1 (5 bases). The germline V gene encodes CDR1 SGHTA and CDR2 FQGNSA. CDR3 length equals 14 residues. V was cut by 7 bases and J by 3 bases, with 15 bases left in between. CDR3 coding DNA: TGTGCCAGCACCCCATGGGGGGTTGACTATGGCTACACCTTC. Its translation is CASTPWGVDYGYTF.

In this sample, this clonotype turned up a few times. This chain connects TRBV7-2 to TRBJ1-5; tentative D call: TRBD1 (6 bases). The V gene's germline CDR1 is SGHTA and CDR2 FQGNSA. This CDR3 has 17 residues. V gave up 1 base and J gave up 4 bases, with 17 bases separating them. The CDR3 DNA reads TGTGCCAGCAGCTTAGGGGGGGGCGGACGGGCAAATCAGCCCCAGCATTTT. Translation gives CASSLGGGGRANQPQHF.

This clonotype was seen a few times. The V and J genes are TRBV6-4 and TRBJ1-1, with D unclear. The V and J ends lost 2 bases and 4 bases respectively, with 2 bases between them. Germline V gene sequence: CDR1 MRHNA, CDR2 SNTAGT. The CDR3 is 11 residues long. The CDR3, as DNA: TGTGCCAGCAGTGACGGCACTGAAGCTTTCTTT. Translating it yields CASSDGTEAFF.

This clonotype was observed a few times. This chain links TRBV6-2 or TRBV6-3 with TRBJ1-1, with D tentatively TRBD1 (5 bases). CDR1 MNHEY and CDR2 SVGEGT come from the germline V gene. The CDR3 totals 13 residues. Trimming stripped 2 bases from V and 5 bases from J, with 9 bases between. The CDR3 spells CASSYIGGTEAFF. For the CDR3, the DNA is TGTGCCAGCAGTTACATCGGGGGGACTGAAGCTTTCTTT.

The chain uses TRBV20-1 and TRBJ2-1, with D possibly being TRBD1 or TRBD2 (5 bases each). This CDR3 comprises 20 residues. Trimming stripped 6 bases from V and 1 base from J, with 31 bases between. Germline V gene sequence: CDR1 DFQATT, CDR2 SNEGSKA (reference sequence). CDR3 loop: CSAPQPLEALNWGSYNEQFF. The CDR3 bases are TGCAGTGCCCCCCAGCCACTAGAAGCACTAAACTGGGGGTCCTACAATGAGCAGTTCTTC.

This clonotype was detected a few times. This chain joins TRBV6-1 and TRBJ2-5; D not resolved. V was clipped by 2 bases and J by 7 bases, with 14 bases between them. The CDR3 extends over 14 amino acids. Germline lookup yields CDR1 MNHNS and CDR2 SASEGT. The chain's CDR3 is CASSEPSLLGTQYF. CDR3 nucleotide sequence: TGTGCCAGCAGTGAACCGTCTCTTCTGGGGACCCAGTACTTC.

The rearrangement links TRBV28 to TRBJ2-7, with D possibly being TRBD1 or TRBD2 (5 bases each). This CDR3 is built from 12 residues. CDR1 is MDHEN, CDR2 SYDVKM, per germline. With 4 bases removed from V and 6 bases from J, the gap between germline ends came to 10 bases. CDR3 in DNA: TGTGCCAGCAGTTCCGGGGCCAGCGAGCAGTACGTC. Protein product: CASSSGASEQYV.

The chain combines TRBV12-3 or TRBV12-4 with TRBJ2-3; D uncertain. The CDR3 consists of 11 residues. Between the trimmed V and J ends, which lost 5 bases and 3 bases, there was a span of 3 bases. The CDR3 sequence: CASSKTDTQYF. The CDR3 bases are TGTGCCAGCAGTAAGACAGATACGCAGTATTTT.

The rearrangement joins TRBV7-3 to TRBJ2-2; perhaps TRBD2 as D (6 bases). The germline gives CDR1 SGHTA, CDR2 FQGTGA. V shed 4 bases and J shed 0 bases, with 6 bases lying between them. The CDR3 has 14 amino acids. CDR3 DNA sequence: TGTGCCAGCAGCTGGGACTCGAACACCGGGGAGCTGTTTTTT. This translates into CASSWDSNTGELFF.

This clonotype has more than one count but fewer than ten. The V and J genes are TRBV5-1 and TRBJ2-6, with 8 positions matching TRBD1. After removal of 4 bases from V and 0 bases from J, the junction contained 6 bases not matched to a gene. From germline, CDR1 is SGHRS and CDR2 YFSETQ. This CDR3 spans 17 amino acids. For the CDR3, the DNA is TGCGCCAGCAGCCCGACAGGGGTAAGCTCTGGGGCCAACGTCCTGACTTTC. This gives the protein CASSPTGVSSGANVLTF. The full variable domain, rest sourced from reference TRBV5-1 and TRBJ2-6, is KAGVTQTPRYLIKTRGQQVTLSCSPISGHRSVSWYQQTPGQGLQFLFEYFSETQRNKGNFPGRFSGRQFSNSRSEMNVSTLELGDSALYLCASSPTGVSSGANVLTFGAGSRLTVL.

This rearrangement joins TRBV6-6 to TRBJ2-7; 8 nucleotides match TRBD2. Germline V gene data show CDR1 as MNHNY and CDR2 as SVGAGI (reference sequence). The trim removed 5 bases at V and 4 bases at J, leaving 10 bases unmatched. CDR3 length: 15 amino acids. The CDR3 region is CASSGSGESLYEQYF. The CDR3 bases are TGTGCCAGCAGTGGTAGCGGGGAGAGCCTTTACGAGCAGTACTTC.

The table lists this clonotype with a few counts. V is TRBV20-1 and J is TRBJ1-1, with 10 bases aligning to TRBD1. Germline loops: CDR1 DFQATT, CDR2 SNEGSKA (reference sequence). V gave up 5 bases and J gave up 2 bases; unmatched junction bases: 8. The CDR3 contains 15 residues. DNA for the CDR3: TGCAGTGCTCCGGACAGGGGGGTTGGCAACACTGAAGCTTTCTTT. Protein product: CSAPDRGVGNTEAFF.

This clonotype was seen only a few times. The chain links TRBV12-3 or TRBV12-4 to TRBJ1-1; no firm D call. CDR3 length: 13 amino acids. The V end was cut by 6 bases, the J end by 7 bases, with 15 bases between. CDR3 region: CASSPGDLGEAFF. DNA for the CDR3: TGTGCCAGCAGCCCGGGAGACTTGGGTGAAGCTTTCTTT.